The 2 T cell receptor beta chains below all came from one sample that was sequenced in a study of shared T cell receptors in the human thymus (dated by TCRdb to the early 2020s). Library preparation used the immunoSEQ multiplex PCR assay. TCRdb obtained this table from immuneACCESS and retained in-frame rearrangements with V and J assigned. These tables miss some clones; where compared with another copy, unresolved V genes account for less than half of the shortfall, and the remainder is unexplained. The sample yields about 540,000 clones; about 80% were counted once. Clones ranked in the top ten supply more than 0.01% of the sample. These same data were also listed under a study on human thymus T cells.

The sample taken for sequencing was thymocytes. These receptors were taken from a boy under two years old with a congenital heart defect. Donor details come from another sample of the same person, matched by shared clones.

The rearrangement uses TRBV5-1 and TRBJ1-2, with D unresolved. V was pared by 1 base and J by 6 bases, with 10 bases between. Germline CDR1 and CDR2: SGHRS and YFSETQ. CDR3 length equals 13 residues. CDR3: CASSLLAIDGYTF. The DNA for the CDR3 is TGCGCCAGCAGCTTGTTGGCCATTGATGGCTACACCTTC.

The chain uses TRBV4-3 and TRBJ2-5, with TRBD1 matching 7 bases. The J call may be faulty, since TRBJ2-7 better matches the DNA end. Germline CDR1 LGHNA, CDR2 YSLEER. The CDR3 runs 17 residues. The CDR3 DNA reads as TGCGCCAGCAGCTTCGACAGGGCCTTGACTAACCCCTACGAGCAGTACTTC. Translation gives CASSFDRALTNPYEQYF.